A selection of T cell receptor beta chains follows, all from one sample in a study of T cells after posttransplantation cyclophosphamide. Generated by immunoSEQ multiplex PCR, the TCRdb table keeps only in-frame clones and is missing some. Of some 16,000 clones detected, roughly 80% appear once; the ten largest clones hold about 4.7%. The specimen comprised PBMCs, sampled 350 to 400 days after allogeneic stem cell transplant with calcineurin inhibitor and methotrexate. These receptor sequences come from a male patient between 18 and 35 years old who received an allogeneic stem cell transplant from a related donor, was CMV-positive, and had no GVHD. Some of the T cells might come from the graft donor. The CDR3 runs from the conserved cysteine through the conserved F or W. Fields, in order: J gene, clone size, V gene, D gene, CDR3 DNA, CDR3 protein. D genes are given only for firm matches. Expanded clones get a size class; other rows say once, few or many, or leave the size out.

TRBJ2-1 | once | TRBV18 | TRBD1 | TGTGCCAGCTCACCGGCCAGGACAGGTAACAATGAGCAGTTCTTC | CASSPARTGNNEQFF
TRBJ1-1 | NA | TRBV5-1 | TRBD1 | TGCGCCAGCAGCTTGGCCGGGGGCAGGGGGGCTTTCTTT | CASSLAGGRGAFF
TRBJ2-7 | NA | TRBV5-6 | NA | TGTGCCAGCAGCTTGGAGAGTACCTACGAGCAGTACTTC | CASSLESTYEQYF
TRBJ1-6 | NA | TRBV27 | TRBD1 | TGTGCCAGCAGTACCAGGGGACAGGGGGGTAATTCACCCCTCCACTTT | CASSTRGQGGNSPLHF
TRBJ2-7 | NA | TRBV4-3 | TRBD1 | TGCGCCAGCAGCCAGAGGACAGGGGACCACGAGCAGTACTTC | CASSQRTGDHEQYF
TRBJ2-5 | NA | TRBV4-3 | TRBD1 | TGCGCCAGCAGCCAGCCGGGACAGGGGTCCCAAGAGCAGTACTTC | CASSQPGQGSQEQYF
TRBJ2-5 | NA | TRBV19 | TRBD1 | TGTGCCAGTAGCACAACAGGTTTTCCAAGGGGGCCGCGGGAGACCCAGTACTTC | CASSTTGFPRGPRETQYF
TRBJ2-1 | NA | TRBV4-3 | NA | TGCGCCAGCAGCCAAGGGGCCTCCCCCTACAGTGAGCAGTTCTTC | CASSQGASPYSEQFF
TRBJ1-4 | NA | TRBV7-9 | NA | TGTGCCAGCAGCTTAAGACGGGATGAAAAACTGTTTTTT | CASSLRRDEKLFF
TRBJ2-5 | NA | TRBV9 | TRBD2 | TGTGCCAGCAGTGTGGAAGGGACTAGGGGCGAGACCCAGTACTTC | CASSVEGTRGETQYF
TRBJ2-1 | NA | TRBV11-1 | TRBD2 | TGTGCCAGCAGCTTAGCGGGGGGACTAGCGGGAGCGAGTGAGCAGTTCTTC | CASSLAGGLAGASEQFF
TRBJ2-7 | few | TRBV19 | TRBD2 | TGTGCCAGTAGTAGGACTAGCGGGAGCTACCGCTACGAGCAGTACTTC | CASSRTSGSYRYEQYF
TRBJ2-7 | few | TRBV5-1 | NA | TGCGCCAGCAGCTTGCAGGGGCCCCACGAGCAGTACTTC | CASSLQGPHEQYF
TRBJ2-2 | NA | TRBV5-1 | NA | TGCGCCAGCAGCTTAACCGGGAACACCGGGGAGCTGTTTTTT | CASSLTGNTGELFF
TRBJ2-1 | NA | TRBV6-5 | NA | TGTGCCAGCAGTCAGGGGGGTGAGCAGTTCTTC | CASSQGGEQFF
TRBJ1-5 | NA | TRBV15 | NA | TGTGCCACCAGCAGAGAGGGCAGAAATCAGCCCCAGCATTTT | CATSREGRNQPQHF
TRBJ2-7 | once | TRBV28 | TRBD2 | TGTGCCAGCAGTTTCCCTTCCGGGACTAGCGGGTCCTACGAGCAGTACTTC | CASSFPSGTSGSYEQYF